The clone carrying this TCR beta chain was observed many times. Its antigen remains unidentified. Amplification from RNA transcripts yielded the TCR beta CDR3 regions. Following a first-round RT-PCR that used HTBI primers, a second-round multiplex PCR was carried out. A single record per CDR3 protein comes from TCRdb applying MiXCR to the multiplex PCR reads. The sample holds about 400,000 distinct CDR3 sequences; 20% to 25% are singletons and the top ten take 3%. The data are from a study of Graves' ophthalmopathy and Graves' hyperthyroidism. Overall study: At initial diagnosis, peripheral blood was obtained, and this preceded any treatment. Notes on the study in general: In blood appeared most of the expanded thyroid clonotypes whose frequency exceeded 0.001.

Each diagnosis was determined on the basis of clinical symptoms, serum thyroxine, TRAb, thyroid ultrasound and orbital computed tomography. The receptor's source is a woman between 18 and 29 years old with stable Graves' hyperthyroidism. The specimen sequenced was peripheral blood.

The CDR3 is CASSLGGGSEQYF. The CDR3 DNA reads as TGTGCCAGCAGTTTGGGGGGGGGTTCCGAGCAGTACTTC. V usage is TRBV6-5 and J usage is TRBJ2-7; TRBD2 agrees at 7 bases. Germline V gives CDR1 MNHEY, CDR2 SVGAGI. With V trimmed by 4 bases and J by 6 bases, 6 bases remained unmatched. The length of the CDR3 is 13 residues.